These T cell receptor beta chains were read from a single sample in a study of CD8 T cells in ankylosing spondylitis. Using its own MiXCR run on the 5' RACE reads, TCRdb lists one record per CDR3 protein. The sample records around 140,000 distinct CDR3 sequences, approximately 10% being singletons. The sequenced material came from blood, either unsorted or a sorted T cell fraction (not recorded which). The origin of the receptors is a female donor with ankylosing spondylitis or in good health (not recorded which). Both conserved end residues are part of each CDR3. Fields, in order: V gene, J gene, clone size, D gene, CDR3 DNA, CDR3 protein. The D gene is left open where the match is weak. A row's size may be missing; if present it is once, few, many or a size class.

TRBV20-1	TRBJ1-2	many	-	TGCAGTGCTAGAGATCTATTGGCGGCCCTAGCTAACTATGGCTACACCTTC	CSARDLLAALANYGYTF
TRBV3-1	TRBJ2-3	many	-	TGTGCCAGCAGCCGTGCTCACCAGGCGGATACGCAGTATTTT	CASSRAHQADTQYF
TRBV20-1	TRBJ2-1	many	TRBD2	TGCAGTGCTGAGGACCGCGGGACTAGCGGGCGCTCCTACAATGAGCAGTTCTTC	CSAEDRGTSGRSYNEQFF
TRBV5-1	TRBJ1-2	-	-	TGCGCCAGCAGCTTGGAGGGGGTCAGTGGATTTTATGGCTACACCTTC	CASSLEGVSGFYGYTF
TRBV29-1	TRBJ2-1	many	TRBD2	TGCAGCGGGCTACTAGCGACGAATGAGCAGTTCTTC	CSGLLATNEQFF
TRBV5-1	TRBJ2-2	-	TRBD2	TGCGCCAGCAGCTTGGTTCGCGGGAGGGCCGACACCGGGGAGCTGTTTTTT	CASSLVRGRADTGELFF
TRBV7-9	TRBJ2-1	-	TRBD2	TGTGCCGGCAGCTCCTATAGCGGGGGGGCGGATGAGCAGTTCTTC	CAGSSYSGGADEQFF
TRBV19	TRBJ2-1	-	-	TGTGCCAGTAGTATTGGTCTAGCGTCTAATGAGCAGTTCTTC	CASSIGLASNEQFF
TRBV12-3/TRBV12-4	TRBJ1-3	many	-	TGTGCCAGCGGACTCACACCAGGGGGAAACACCATATATTTT	CASGLTPGGNTIYF
TRBV5-5	TRBJ2-6	many	-	TGTGCCAGCAGCTTGCTGGGGGGTGCAAGCTCTGGGGCCAACGTCCTGACTTTC	CASSLLGGASSGANVLTF
TRBV5-5	TRBJ2-7	few	-	TGTGCCAGCAGCGTCACTACCGGGCCTCTCTACGAGCAGTACTTC	CASSVTTGPLYEQYF
TRBV29-1	TRBJ2-1	-	-	TGCAGCGTTGATCCGGTAAAGGAGCAGTTCTTC	CSVDPVKEQFF
TRBV11-2	TRBJ1-3	many	TRBD1	TGTGCCAGCAGCTCCTCGGACAGGGGTGGAAACACCATATATTTT	CASSSSDRGGNTIYF
TRBV18	TRBJ2-7	few	-	TGTGCCAGCTCACCCCGACATCCCTACGAGCAGTACTTC	CASSPRHPYEQYF
TRBV6-2/TRBV6-3	TRBJ2-1	-	-	TGTGCCAGCAGTCCCAACAGGGAGGATGAGCAGTTCTTC	CASSPNREDEQFF
TRBV7-3	TRBJ2-2	-	-	TGTGCCAGCAGCTTCGTCACCGGGGAGCTGTTTTTT	CASSFVTGELFF
TRBV12-3/TRBV12-4	TRBJ1-3	many	-	TGTGCCAGCAGTGGGGGCAGCTCTGGAAACACCATATATTTT	CASSGGSSGNTIYF
TRBV20-1	TRBJ2-2	-	-	TGCAGTGCCAACCCCTCGGGACTCTTTCCGAACACCGGGGAGCTGTTTTTT	CSANPSGLFPNTGELFF
TRBV7-6	TRBJ2-6	many	-	TGTGCCAGCAGCGTAACAGTAGCTGGGGCCAACGTCCTGACTTTC	CASSVTVAGANVLTF
TRBV3-1	TRBJ1-1	many	TRBD1	TGTGCCAGCAGGCCGGGACAGCCTGACACTGAAGCTTTCTTT	CASRPGQPDTEAFF
TRBV15	TRBJ2-5	few	TRBD2	TGTGCCACCAGCAGAGAGGGACTAGCGGGAGTCCCGTGGCCCTGGAAGACCCAGTACTTC	CATSREGLAGVPWPWKTQYF
TRBV27	TRBJ1-3	many	TRBD1	TGTGCCAGCAGTCCCGGGACAGGGGGCCGCTCTGGAAACACCATATATTTT	CASSPGTGGRSGNTIYF
TRBV18	TRBJ2-6	many	-	TGTGCCAGCTCACCACCTTCCCGATCTGGGGCCAACGTCCTGACTTTC	CASSPPSRSGANVLTF
TRBV4-1	TRBJ1-2	many	-	TGCGCCAGCAGCCCCCAGGACAGAGGTGGCTACACCTTC	CASSPQDRGGYTF
TRBV6-5	TRBJ2-3	many	-	TGTGCCAGCAGTTATCTAGCTGGACGCACAGATACGCAGTATTTT	CASSYLAGRTDTQYF
TRBV4-1	TRBJ2-1	many	-	TGCGCCAGCAGCCAAAGGTCTTATGAGCAGTTCTTC	CASSQRSYEQFF
TRBV5-8	TRBJ2-3	-	-	TGTGCCAGCAGCTTCGACCGGGGCGATACGCAGTATTTT	CASSFDRGDTQYF
TRBV27	TRBJ1-6	many	-	TGTGCCAGCAGTTCCAGGACAGCAAATTCACCCCTCCACTTT	CASSSRTANSPLHF
TRBV30	TRBJ2-3	once	TRBD2	TGTGCCTGGGAGAGGGGTCGGACTAGCGGCACAGATACGCAGTATTTT	CAWERGRTSGTDTQYF
TRBV6-5	TRBJ1-2	many	-	TGTGCCAGCAGTTACTCGTATACCAGGTCTAACTATGGCTACACCTTC	CASSYSYTRSNYGYTF
TRBV10-1	TRBJ2-7	few	TRBD2	TGCGCCAGCAGTGAGTCCCTACTAGCGGGGGGTCCCCCCCAAGCCGAGCAGTACTTC	CASSESLLAGGPPQAEQYF
TRBV2	TRBJ1-2	few	TRBD1	TGTGCCAGCAGGGGGACAGGGACTGCTAACTATGGCTACACCTTC	CASRGTGTANYGYTF
TRBV20-1	TRBJ1-4	-	-	TGCAGTGCTAGAGATTTCGCGGGGGTCGGTGAAAAACTGTTTTTT	CSARDFAGVGEKLFF
TRBV20-1	TRBJ1-5	-	-	TGCAGTGCTAGAGCGCAGGGTGAGGATCAGCCCCAGCATTTT	CSARAQGEDQPQHF
TRBV7-9	TRBJ1-1	many	-	TGTGCCAGCAGCTTAGACCTTGAAGCTTTCTTT	CASSLDLEAFF
TRBV12-3/TRBV12-4	TRBJ1-1	-	-	TGTGCCAGCAGTTTAACGCAGGGCCGGGACACTGATGCTTTCTTT	CASSLTQGRDTDAFF
TRBV7-2	TRBJ2-5	many	-	TGTGCCAGCAGTCAAGGGGGAGCTCGACGGGAGACCCAGTACTTC	CASSQGGARRETQYF
TRBV7-9	TRBJ2-1	-	-	TGTGCCAGCAGCTCCCCCGGGGATTGGTACAATGAGCAGTTCTTC	CASSSPGDWYNEQFF
TRBV5-1	TRBJ2-1	many	-	TGCGCCAGCAGCGACCCCGGGGGAAGTGGAGAGCAGTTCTTC	CASSDPGGSGEQFF
TRBV12-3/TRBV12-4	TRBJ2-1	many	-	TGTGCCAGCAGTTGGACCGGGGGCAATGAGCAGTTCTTC	CASSWTGGNEQFF
TRBV7-9	TRBJ1-2	many	-	TGTGCCAGCAGCTTTTGGGGACACTATGGCTACACCTTC	CASSFWGHYGYTF
TRBV29-1	TRBJ1-2	many	-	TGCAGCGGAGACGGGGTGCCCTATGGCTACACCTTC	CSGDGVPYGYTF
TRBV3-1	TRBJ2-1	many	-	TGTGCCAGCAGCCTCCTGATCTTCCGGTACAATGAGCAGTTCTTC	CASSLLIFRYNEQFF
TRBV20-1	TRBJ1-5	many	-	TGCAGTGCTAGTGGAGGCAATCAGCCCCAGCATTTT	CSASGGNQPQHF
TRBV9	TRBJ1-1	many	-	TGTGCCAGCAGCGTAGGGCATAACACTGAAGCTTTCTTT	CASSVGHNTEAFF